This T cell receptor beta chain was sequenced during a study of blood T cell repertoires in COVID-19. Background on the study: From the United States, Italy and Spain came samples of acute and convalescent COVID-19.

Authors' processing steps: Reference gene primer amplification gave nucleated cell count estimates. This table comes from immunoSEQ multiplex PCR, and its TCRdb copy is limited to in-frame clones, with some not included. That table furnishes V, J and clone size, whereas the DNA furnished D and trimming. The sample holds about 180,000 clones, 88% seen once. From germline, CDR1 is SGHRS and CDR2 YFSETQ. J lost 6 bases, V lost 3 bases, and 13 bases had no gene match. CDR3 size: 16 residues. Recruits, aged roughly 18 to 95 years, lived in roughly 22 US areas. Cohort 3 donors counted as recovered after two negative PCRs, clearance, or resolved symptoms.

This chain joins TRBV5-1 and TRBJ2-7; 9 bases align to TRBD2. This clonotype was obtained from a woman younger than 30 who had recovered from COVID-19. Material for sequencing was PBMCs or T cells enriched from blood (not recorded which). This CDR3 is CASSWLIAGAEGEQYF. The CDR3 DNA follows: TGCGCCAGCAGCTGGTTGATAGCGGGAGCCGAGGGCGAGCAGTACTTC.